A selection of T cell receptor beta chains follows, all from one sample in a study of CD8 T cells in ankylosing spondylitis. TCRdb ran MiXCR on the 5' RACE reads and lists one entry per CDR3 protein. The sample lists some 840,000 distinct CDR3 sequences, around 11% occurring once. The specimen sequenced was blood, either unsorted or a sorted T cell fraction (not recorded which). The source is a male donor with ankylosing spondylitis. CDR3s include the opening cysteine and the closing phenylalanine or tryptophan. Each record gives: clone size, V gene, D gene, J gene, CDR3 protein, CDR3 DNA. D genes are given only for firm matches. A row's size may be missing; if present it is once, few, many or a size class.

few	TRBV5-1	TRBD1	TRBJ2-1	CASSHGTGLRHEQFF	TGCGCCAGCAGCCACGGGACAGGGCTCAGGCATGAGCAGTTCTTC
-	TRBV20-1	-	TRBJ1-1	CSAREVNSEAFF	TGCAGTGCTAGAGAGGTGAACAGTGAAGCTTTCTTT
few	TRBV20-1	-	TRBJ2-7	CSARVGSSWAEQYF	TGCAGTGCTAGAGTCGGTAGCTCCTGGGCCGAGCAGTACTTC
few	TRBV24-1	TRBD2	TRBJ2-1	CATSDWTSGRTSEQFF	TGTGCCACCAGTGATTGGACTAGCGGGAGGACGAGTGAGCAGTTCTTC
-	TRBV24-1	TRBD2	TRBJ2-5	CATSDSHGSGGKETQYF	TGTGCCACCAGTGATTCCCATGGTAGCGGGGGGAAAGAGACCCAGTACTTC
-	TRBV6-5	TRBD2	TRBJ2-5	CASSYGPLGGTSNLGTQYF	TGTGCCAGCAGTTACGGCCCCCTCGGGGGGACCAGTAACCTTGGGACCCAGTACTTC
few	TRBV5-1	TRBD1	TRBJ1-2	CASSTGTEIAYGYTF	TGCGCCAGCAGCACCGGGACAGAGATCGCCTATGGCTACACCTTC
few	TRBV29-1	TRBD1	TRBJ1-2	CSVVARQGNYGYTF	TGCAGCGTTGTAGCTCGACAGGGAAACTATGGCTACACCTTC
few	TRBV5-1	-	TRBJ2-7	CASSRDGSSYEQYF	TGCGCCAGCAGCCGGGATGGCAGTTCCTACGAGCAGTACTTC
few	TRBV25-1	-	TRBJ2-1	CASSVKAGRSSYNEQFF	TGTGCCAGCAGTGTCAAGGCAGGCCGGAGCTCCTACAATGAGCAGTTCTTC
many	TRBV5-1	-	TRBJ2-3	CASSLTPGSDTQYF	TGCGCCAGCAGCTTGACGCCAGGCTCAGATACGCAGTATTTT
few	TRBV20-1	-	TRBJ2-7	CSARGKERDFSYEQYF	TGCAGTGCTAGAGGAAAGGAACGGGATTTCTCCTACGAGCAGTACTTC
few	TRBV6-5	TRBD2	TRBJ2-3	CASSYGTSGISPLTDTQYF	TGTGCCAGCAGTTACGGGACTAGCGGGATCTCCCCGCTCACAGATACGCAGTATTTT
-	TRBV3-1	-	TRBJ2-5	CASSQSQSQETQYF	TGTGCCAGCAGCCAATCACAGAGCCAAGAGACCCAGTACTTC
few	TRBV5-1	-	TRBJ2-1	CASSLIENFSNEQFF	TGCGCCAGCAGCTTGATCGAAAACTTCTCCAATGAGCAGTTCTTC
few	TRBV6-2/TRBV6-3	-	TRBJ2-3	CASGWQLTDTQYF	TGTGCCAGCGGCTGGCAGCTCACAGATACGCAGTATTTT
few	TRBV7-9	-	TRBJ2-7	CASSPGADRVRIYEQYF	TGTGCCAGCAGCCCGGGGGCAGATCGGGTAAGGATCTACGAGCAGTACTTC
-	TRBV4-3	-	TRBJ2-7	CASSQDYSTKQYF	TGCGCCAGCAGCCAAGATTACTCCACCAAGCAGTACTTC
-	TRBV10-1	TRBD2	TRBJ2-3	CASSKRGYTDTQYF	TGCGCCAGCAGCAAGCGGGGGTACACAGATACGCAGTATTTT
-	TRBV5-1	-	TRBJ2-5	CASSWDQRQGYATQYF	TGCGCCAGCAGCTGGGACCAGCGGCAGGGCTACGCGACCCAGTACTTC
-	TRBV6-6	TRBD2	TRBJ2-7	CASTSGNEQYF	TGTGCCAGCACAAGCGGGAACGAGCAGTACTTC
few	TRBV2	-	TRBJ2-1	CASNRGAGPIIYNEQFF	TGTGCCAGCAACAGAGGGGCAGGGCCAATCATCTACAATGAGCAGTTCTTC
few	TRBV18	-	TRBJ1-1	CASSPWTGNPEAFF	TGTGCCAGCTCACCATGGACGGGGAACCCTGAAGCTTTCTTT
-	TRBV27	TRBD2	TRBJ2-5	CASSLGLAGGKPWETQYF	TGTGCCAGCAGTCTGGGACTAGCGGGGGGGAAACCGTGGGAGACCCAGTACTTC
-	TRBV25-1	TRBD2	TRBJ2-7	CASSDTSGVYEQYF	TGTGCCAGCAGTGATACTAGCGGGGTCTACGAGCAGTACTTC
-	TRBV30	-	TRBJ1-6	CAWSADSGNSPLHF	TGTGCCTGGAGTGCCGACAGTGGGAATTCACCCCTCCACTTT
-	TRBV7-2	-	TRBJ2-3	CASSLAGGWDTLTDTQYF	TGTGCCAGCAGCTTAGCTGGGGGGTGGGACACCCTCACAGATACGCAGTATTTT
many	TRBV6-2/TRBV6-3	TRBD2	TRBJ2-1	CASSYSLPGLAVYNEQFF	TGTGCCAGCAGTTACTCCCTACCGGGACTAGCGGTGTACAATGAGCAGTTCTTC
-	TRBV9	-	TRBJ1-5	CASSVEAGFNQPQHF	TGTGCCAGCAGCGTAGAAGCAGGTTTCAATCAGCCCCAGCATTTT
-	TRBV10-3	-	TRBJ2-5	CAISEYRVTETQYF	TGTGCCATCAGTGAGTACAGGGTAACGGAGACCCAGTACTTC
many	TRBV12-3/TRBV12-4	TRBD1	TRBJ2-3	CASSPRDREITDTQYF	TGTGCCAGCAGTCCCCGGGACAGGGAGATCACAGATACGCAGTATTTT
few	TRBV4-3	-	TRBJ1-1	CASSQDLGGGTEAFF	TGCGCCAGCAGCCAAGATCTTGGTGGGGGTACTGAAGCTTTCTTT
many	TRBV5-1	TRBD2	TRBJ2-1	CASSLLAGGRNEQFF	TGTGCCAGCAGTTTACTTGCGGGGGGGCGGAATGAGCAGTTCTTC